This record concerns one T cell receptor (beta chain) sequence. Its target antigen remains unknown. The sample holds no much larger clone one base away, and base qualities are not on file. Trimming removed 3 bases from V and 4 bases from J, leaving 12 bases between the germline ends. According to the germline V gene, CDR1 reads KGHSH and CDR2 reads LQKENI. Counted from cysteine to phenylalanine, this CDR3 has 15 amino acids. CDR3 DNA only is kept here, 45 bases in frame from base 1. These reads were obtained on an Illumina NovaSeq 6000. TCR cDNA was synthesized by 5'RACE template switching, through which a universal primer site and unique molecular identifiers were introduced. cDNA synthesis was primed from both the TCR alpha and TCR beta constant segments. Two PCR steps were used to amplify libraries, with sample barcodes and sequencing adapters being added in the second step. Sequencing of the libraries was done on either Illumina HiSeq 2500 (2x100 bp) or NovaSeq (2x150 bp). The published analysis was carried out like this. Reads were demultiplexed and collapsed into UMI consensus sequences with MIGEC, and V(D)J alignment was performed with MiXCR. Vaccine-responding clonotypes were defined with edgeR using replicate PBMC samples, requiring FDR below 0.01 and a log2 fold change above 5 up to day 15. Each bulk clonotype received a CD4 or CD8 identity based on whether the sequenced CD4 or CD8 repertoire contained that clonotype at higher abundance. The public reads were reanalyzed by TCRdb: fastp trimming at Q25, MiXCR alignment, in-frame beta chains only. Rows are combined by CDR3 protein, so each entry shows the most common genes and DNA. V and J calls and clone size were set by TCRdb, not the authors. The sample table lists about 310,000 distinct CDR3 sequences, approximately 3.9% of them with a count of one. Around 24% of the sample belongs to the ten largest clones.

The data originate from a study of T cells after yellow fever vaccination (dated by TCRdb to 2018 to 2020). In the study overall: The SMART-Seq v4 Ultra Low Input RNA kit was used to prepare libraries from fractions with low cell numbers. Blood samples were taken at several timepoints before and after primary and secondary immunization, and bulk PBMC replicates and cell subsets were isolated. Two healthy male donors, one aged 18 to 29 and one aged 30 to 40 years, were included in the cohort. Bulk TCR alpha and beta repertoires were sequenced longitudinally to track T-cell clones before and after primary and booster YFV17D yellow fever vaccination. General conclusions and limits of the study: After the booster, most clones that had expanded after primary vaccination were detected again (around 96% of CD4 and roughly nine tenths of CD8), suggesting broad maintenance of memory. Because abundant contaminating clonotypes from the bulk population could be contained in FACS-sorted repertoires, computational filtering was required. A small fraction of clonotypes appeared in both the CD4 and CD8 compartments, likely as a result of convergent recombination. Because the study included only a couple of donors, the extent to which the findings can be generalized is limited. Compared with the primary T-cell response, the secondary T-cell response was faster but weaker, reaching its peak on day 5 rather than on day 15.

According to the study, the label for this sample's treatment or condition signals: live attenuated yellow fever vaccine strain. At every blood-draw timepoint, two biological replicates of bulk PBMCs were collected. PBMCs were isolated from peripheral blood using a standard Ficoll-Paque protocol. TriZol was used to extract RNA from bulk PBMCs, CD4 and CD8 fractions, and dextramer-positive and dextramer-negative fractions. The rearranged chain carries TRBV18 and TRBJ1-4, with no confidently assigned D gene. This sample comprised PBMCs, obtained on the day of the yellow fever booster vaccination. This TCR derives from a man aged 18-30 years who received the YFV17D yellow fever vaccine. The CDR3 is CASSPMSPGNEKLFF. Here is the DNA: TGTGCCAGCTCACCTATGAGTCCAGGTAATGAAAAACTGTTTTTT.